This entry lists 27 T cell receptor beta chains sequenced from one sample in a study of T cell repertoires in cytomegalovirus infection. Via MiXCR, TCRdb re-called the reads, giving one row per CDR3 protein. The repertoire holds a few hundred thousand distinct CDR3 sequences, less than 20% seen once, with approximately 8% in the top ten. Input material: PBMCs. All receptors derive from a human donor in good health (CMV status not recorded). Some clones in this sample may be carry-over from other donors' samples.

In its sample, this clonotype was seen once. The chain uses TRBV29-1 and TRBJ2-3; D gene uncertain. The V gene lost 4 bases and the J gene lost 7 bases, with 9 bases spanning the gap. There are 11 residues in the CDR3. The germline V gene has CDR1 SQVTM and CDR2 ANQGSEA. For the CDR3, the DNA is TGCAGCGTTGTGACTCTTCATACGCAGTATTTT. It translates to CSVVTLHTQYF.

At least ten counts were recorded for this clonotype. V gene TRBV5-8 combines with J gene TRBJ1-5, with a possible D match to TRBD1 (6 bases). The ends were cut back, 4 bases at V and 2 bases at J, with 13 bases in the middle. Per the germline V gene, CDR1 is SGHTS and CDR2 is YDEGEE. This CDR3 comprises 15 residues. The CDR3 region is CASSPGGLGNQPQHF. In nucleotides, the CDR3 is TGTGCCAGCAGCCCGGGGGGGCTAGGCAATCAGCCCCAGCATTTT.

This clonotype showed up just a few times. The chain is built from TRBV2 and TRBJ2-7; no clear D. Trimming cost V 2 bases and J 0 bases, with 8 bases left between them. Germline assignment: CDR1 SNHLY and CDR2 FYNNEI. The CDR3 has 14 residues. This CDR3 is CASSETTASYEQYF. The DNA of the CDR3 is TGTGCCAGCAGTGAAACCACAGCCTCCTACGAGCAGTACTTC.

This clonotype has ten or more counts. The chain employs TRBV7-2 and TRBJ1-1; maybe TRBD1 (6 bases). V lost 5 bases and J lost 3, with 16 bases in between. This CDR3 has 15 amino acids. Germline loops: CDR1 SGHTA, CDR2 FQGNSA. The CDR3 sequence is CASSLTGRGYTEAFF. CDR3 DNA: TGTGCCAGCAGCCTTACAGGGCGAGGGTACACTGAAGCTTTCTTT.

This clonotype was seen repeatedly, ten times or more. This chain links TRBV7-8 with TRBJ1-6; D gene ambiguous. Germline values: CDR1 SGHVS, CDR2 FQNEAQ. The CDR3 is 16 residues long. V was trimmed by 5 bases and J by 0 bases, leaving 11 bases between them. The CDR3 is CASSLTGSSYNSPLHF. Written as DNA, the CDR3 is TGTGCCAGCAGCCTAACGGGCAGCTCCTATAATTCACCCCTCCACTTT.

The chain joins TRBV2 to TRBJ2-1, with D possibly called TRBD1 or TRBD2 (5 bases each). The V gene's germline CDR1 is SNHLY and CDR2 FYNNEI. Trimming took off 6 bases at V and 5 bases at J, with 14 bases between the two ends. CDR3 length equals 14 residues. The CDR3 sequence is CASRAGGTDNEQFF. The CDR3 DNA sequence: TGTGCCAGCAGGGCAGGTGGGACCGACAATGAGCAGTTCTTC.

A few counts support this clonotype. The chain combines TRBV7-2 with TRBJ2-5; 8 bases match TRBD2. There are 14 residues in the CDR3. CDR1 is SGHTA, CDR2 FQGNSA, per germline. V shed 5 bases, J shed 5 bases, and the junction held 7 bases outside the gene matches. In nucleotides, the CDR3 is TGTGCCAGCAGCCCCCGGCGGGGGGCGGAGACCCAGTACTTC. Translating it yields CASSPRRGAETQYF.

This clonotype was observed many times. The chain joins TRBV28 to TRBJ2-5; D is unclear. The CDR3 contains 14 residues. V gave up 5 bases and J gave up 0 bases, with 10 bases separating them. In germline, CDR1 is MDHEN, CDR2 SYDVKM. CDR3 loop: CASSPGSYQETQYF. As DNA, the CDR3 is TGTGCCAGCAGTCCAGGAAGTTACCAAGAGACCCAGTACTTC.

The chain recombines TRBV29-1 with TRBJ2-3; 7 positions match TRBD2. The CDR3 extends over 12 amino acids. CDR1 is SQVTM and CDR2 is ANQGSEA in the germline V gene. Unmatched junction bases numbered 7, after V lost 7 bases and J lost 6 bases. The DNA for the CDR3 is TGCAGCGCTGACTCCGGGGGGGATACGCAGTATTTT. Its protein is CSADSGGDTQYF.

The chain uses TRBV6-6 and TRBJ1-2, with D maybe TRBD1 (5 bases). Trimming took 7 bases from V and 7 from J, leaving 13 bases between them. The CDR3 has 12 residues. CDR1 and CDR2 from the germline V gene are MNHNY and SVGAGI (reference sequence). CDR3 sequence (DNA): TGTGCCAGCAACCACGGGGACTCTGGCTACACCTTC. Translating gives CASNHGDSGYTF.

Only a few counts were recorded for this clonotype. The chain links TRBV11-2 to TRBJ2-3; no clear D. The CDR3 length is 13 residues. V was shortened by 5 bases and J by 9 bases, with 15 bases between the two germline ends. Germline-derived CDR1 and CDR2 are SGHAT and FQNNGV. The CDR3 DNA follows: TGTGCCAGCAGCGGCAGGTCAATCGGGACGCAGTATTTT. It translates to CASSGRSIGTQYF.

The rearrangement links TRBV10-3 to TRBJ1-4, with 9 bases that match TRBD1. Germline V gene lookup returns CDR1 ENHRY and CDR2 SYGVKD. V shed 2 bases and J 6 bases; nucleotides not matched to a gene: 7. CDR3 length: 16 amino acids. CDR3 amino acids: CAISEPTTGGHEKLFF. The CDR3 DNA reads as TGTGCCATCAGTGAGCCAACGACAGGGGGACATGAAAAACTGTTTTTT.

The chain uses TRBV4-2 and TRBJ2-5; maybe TRBD1 (6 bases). Trimming pared 1 base from V and 4 bases from J, leaving 16 bases between. This CDR3 region has 16 residues. Germline-derived CDR1 and CDR2 are LGHNA and YNFKEQ. The CDR3 bases are TGTGCCAGCAGCCAAGTCGCCCAGGGGTCAGGAGAGACCCAGTACTTC. Translation: CASSQVAQGSGETQYF.

This clonotype turned up a few times. J is TRBJ2-4 and V is TRBV28, with D maybe TRBD1 (6 bases). CDR3 length: 13 amino acids. V was shortened by 5 bases and J by 6 bases, with 11 bases between the two germline ends. Germline loops: CDR1 MDHEN, CDR2 SYDVKM. CDR3 loop: CASSVTGTNIQYF. In DNA, the CDR3 is TGTGCCAGCAGTGTCACAGGGACAAACATTCAGTACTTC.

This clonotype turned up a few times. The chain recombines TRBV6-2 or TRBV6-3 with TRBJ2-3; TRBD2 aligns across 9 bases. The V gene's germline CDR1 is MNHEY and CDR2 SVGEGT. This CDR3 comprises 19 residues. V was pared by 0 bases and J by 2 bases, with 12 bases of the junction left unmatched. The DNA for the CDR3 is TGTGCCAGCAGTTACTCGGGTCCGGCTAGCGGGATGGTCACAGATACGCAGTATTTT. Translated, it gives CASSYSGPASGMVTDTQYF.

This clonotype was counted a few times. V and J are TRBV27 and TRBJ2-7; TRBD1 agrees at 7 bases. Germline V gene data show CDR1 as MNHEY and CDR2 as SMNVEV (reference sequence). The CDR3 has 17 residues. V was clipped by 3 bases and J by 4 bases; unmatched bases: 15. For the CDR3, the DNA is TGTGCCAGCAGTTTCGGTCGGTCAGGGGGATCCCAGTACGAGCAGTACTTC. Protein product: CASSFGRSGGSQYEQYF.

The V call is TRBV4-1, the J call TRBJ2-7; tentatively, D is TRBD1 or TRBD2 (7 bases each). CDR3 length equals 15 residues. Germline CDR1 reads MGHRA; CDR2 reads YSYEKL. The V and J ends lost 1 base and 8 bases respectively, with 18 bases between them. Here the CDR3 DNA reads TGCGCCAGCAGCCAAGCTGCGGGGGACAGTCGAAAGCAGTACTTC. It specifies CASSQAAGDSRKQYF.

Only a few counts were recorded for this clonotype. The V gene is TRBV28, the J gene TRBJ2-4; TRBD1 might be the D (5 bases). Germline assignment: CDR1 MDHEN and CDR2 SYDVKM. The CDR3 consists of 21 residues. The V and J ends lost 2 bases and 0 bases respectively, with 26 bases between them. CDR3 residues: CASSLGITGAYGKVAKNIQYF. The CDR3 DNA is TGTGCCAGCAGTTTAGGGATCACAGGAGCCTACGGAAAAGTAGCCAAAAACATTCAGTACTTC.

V usage is TRBV5-1 and J usage is TRBJ1-5; D might be TRBD1 (6 bases). The CDR3 length is 14 residues. V lost 4 bases and J 5 bases, leaving 13 bases between the germline ends. Germline V gene lookup returns CDR1 SGHRS and CDR2 YFSETQ. CDR3 protein: CASSTGTPDQPQHF. In nucleotides, the CDR3 is TGCGCCAGCAGCACCGGGACACCGGATCAGCCCCAGCATTTT.

This clonotype was observed at least ten times. This chain joins TRBV7-2 and TRBJ2-3; 8 nucleotides align to TRBD2. The junction had 3 bases not matched to a gene; V was cut back by 0 bases and J by 4 bases. This CDR3 contains 15 residues. The germline V gene encodes CDR1 SGHTA and CDR2 FQGNSA. The chain's CDR3 is CASSLAPGLADTQYF. In DNA form, the CDR3 reads TGTGCCAGCAGCTTAGCCCCGGGACTAGCAGATACGCAGTATTTT.

This clonotype showed up many times. V usage is TRBV10-3 and J usage is TRBJ2-5; D possibly corresponds to TRBD2 (5 bases). CDR3 length: 13 residues. Trimming took 5 bases from V and 5 from J, leaving 12 bases between them. The germline V gene encodes CDR1 ENHRY and CDR2 SYGVKD. The DNA of the CDR3 is TGTGCCATCAGTCCCGATGGCGGGGAGACCCAGTACTTC. This encodes CAISPDGGETQYF.

This clonotype was counted between two and nine times. The chain has TRBV10-3 and TRBJ2-4; TRBD1 matches 7 bases. J gave up 0 bases and V 4 bases, and 6 bases lay outside the gene matches. The germline CDR1 and CDR2 sequences are ENHRY and SYGVKD. The CDR3 spans 16 residues. CDR3 sequence reads: CAISARQGLAKNIQYF. In DNA form, the CDR3 reads TGTGCCATCAGTGCCAGACAGGGCTTAGCCAAAAACATTCAGTACTTC.

This clonotype was picked up many times. The CDR3 loop reads CASSLRQGDSPLHF. In nucleotides, the CDR3 is TGTGCCAGCAGCCTCCGACAGGGCGACTCACCCCTCCACTTT. The rearrangement links TRBV7-2 to TRBJ1-6; TRBD1 aligns across 7 bases. Germline-derived CDR1 and CDR2 are SGHTA and FQGNSA. The CDR3 consists of 14 residues. V dropped 5 bases and J dropped 10; count of bases not matched to a gene: 8.

J is TRBJ2-1 and V is TRBV5-6, with TRBD1 matching 11 bases. V dropped 4 bases and J dropped 1; count of bases not matched to a gene: 4. This CDR3 is 16 amino acids long. CDR1 SGHDT and CDR2 YYEEEE come from the germline V gene. The CDR3 DNA is TGTGCCAGCAGCGGGGACAGGGGGGGTTCCTACAATGAGCAGTTCTTC. Translated, it gives CASSGDRGGSYNEQFF. The whole variable domain, filled in from reference TRBV5-6 and TRBJ2-1, reads DAGVTQSPTHLIKTRGQQVTLRCSPKSGHDTVSWYQQALGQGPQFIFQYYEEEERQRGNFPDRFSGHQFPNYSSELNVNALLLGDSALYLCASSGDRGGSYNEQFFGPGTRLTVL.

This clonotype was observed a handful of times. The rearrangement uses TRBV11-2 and TRBJ2-3; D is perhaps TRBD1 (6 bases). V gave up 5 bases and J gave up 4 bases, with 13 bases separating them. The CDR3 has 14 amino acids. Germline V gene sequence: CDR1 SGHAT, CDR2 FQNNGV. DNA for the CDR3: TGTGCCAGCAGCCTACAGGGTACAGCAGATACGCAGTATTTT. It encodes CASSLQGTADTQYF.

This clonotype was counted only a few times. The chain employs TRBV11-2 and TRBJ2-3, with D possibly matching TRBD2 (5 bases). V lost 3 bases and J lost 4, with 14 bases in between. This CDR3 contains 15 residues. In germline, CDR1 is SGHAT, CDR2 FQNNGV. The CDR3 sequence: CASSFYGITSDTQYF. The CDR3 DNA reads as TGTGCCAGCAGCTTTTACGGGATCACATCAGATACGCAGTATTTT.

The chain couples TRBV5-6 to TRBJ2-5, with 7 bases lining up with TRBD1. V lost 3 bases, J lost 5 bases, and 10 bases stayed unmatched. The CDR3 contains 15 residues. The germline gives CDR1 SGHDT, CDR2 YYEEEE. CDR3 in amino acids: CASSSPGQEWETQYF. The CDR3 DNA follows: TGTGCCAGCAGCTCCCCCGGACAGGAGTGGGAGACCCAGTACTTC.